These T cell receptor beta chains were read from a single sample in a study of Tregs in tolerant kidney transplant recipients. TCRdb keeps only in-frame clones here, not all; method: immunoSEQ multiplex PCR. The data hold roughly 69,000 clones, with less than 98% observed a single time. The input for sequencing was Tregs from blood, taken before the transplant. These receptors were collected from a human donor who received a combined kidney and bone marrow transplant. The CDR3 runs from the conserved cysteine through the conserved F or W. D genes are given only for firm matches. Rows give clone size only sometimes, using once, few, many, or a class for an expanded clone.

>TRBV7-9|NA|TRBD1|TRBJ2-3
CASSSGQGFRDTQYF
TGTGCCAGCAGCTCAGGACAGGGTTTTAGGGATACGCAGTATTTT
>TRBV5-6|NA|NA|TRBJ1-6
CASSLRGVHSPLHF
TGTGCCAGCAGCTTACGGGGGGTTCATTCACCCCTCCACTTT
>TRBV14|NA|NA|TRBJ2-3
CASSQRLNTDTQYF
TGTGCCAGCAGCCAGCGACTAAACACAGATACGCAGTATTTT
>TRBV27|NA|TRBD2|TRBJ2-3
CASSFRPPLAGTDTQYF
TGTGCCAGCAGTTTCCGGCCCCCTTTAGCGGGAACAGATACGCAGTATTTT
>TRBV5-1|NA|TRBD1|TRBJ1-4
CASRFQPGTVGEKLFF
TGCGCCAGCAGGTTTCAACCCGGGACAGTAGGCGAAAAACTGTTTTTT
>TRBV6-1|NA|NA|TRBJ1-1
CASSKYKGDTEAFF
TGTGCCAGCAGTAAATACAAGGGAGACACTGAAGCTTTCTTT
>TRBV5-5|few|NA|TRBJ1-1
CASSLEAFWDTEAFF
TGTGCCAGCAGCTTGGAAGCGTTTTGGGACACTGAAGCTTTCTTT
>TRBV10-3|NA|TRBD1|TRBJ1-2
CAIRGRDRGPGYGYTF
TGTGCCATCAGGGGCCGGGACAGGGGTCCTGGTTATGGCTACACCTTC
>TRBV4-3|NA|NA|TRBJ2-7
CASSQDLEREEYF
TGCGCCAGCAGCCAAGATCTGGAAAGGGAGGAGTACTTC
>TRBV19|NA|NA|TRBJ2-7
CASSYLPSHSGSTYEQYF
TGTGCCAGTAGTTATCTCCCCAGCCACAGCGGTTCTACCTACGAGCAGTACTTC
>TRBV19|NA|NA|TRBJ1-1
CASSNVRGHMNTEAFF
TGTGCCAGTAGTAATGTGAGAGGCCACATGAACACTGAAGCTTTCTTT
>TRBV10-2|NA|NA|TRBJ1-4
CASSRVNEKLFF
TGCGCCAGCAGCAGGGTGAATGAAAAACTGTTTTTT